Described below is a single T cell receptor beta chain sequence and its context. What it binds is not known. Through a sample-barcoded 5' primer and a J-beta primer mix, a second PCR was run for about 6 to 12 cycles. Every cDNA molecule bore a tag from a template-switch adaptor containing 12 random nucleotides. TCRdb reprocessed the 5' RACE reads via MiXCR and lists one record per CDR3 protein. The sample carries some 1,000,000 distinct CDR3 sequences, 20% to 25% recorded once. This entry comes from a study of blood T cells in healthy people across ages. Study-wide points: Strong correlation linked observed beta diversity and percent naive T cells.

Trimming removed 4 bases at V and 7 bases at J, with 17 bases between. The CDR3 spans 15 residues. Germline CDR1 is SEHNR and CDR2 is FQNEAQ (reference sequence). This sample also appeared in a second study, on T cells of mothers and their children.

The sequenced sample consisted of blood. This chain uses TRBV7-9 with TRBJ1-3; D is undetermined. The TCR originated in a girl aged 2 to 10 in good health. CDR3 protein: CASSSTRQGLNTIYF. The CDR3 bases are TGTGCCAGCAGCTCAACCCGACAAGGGCTGAACACCATATATTTT. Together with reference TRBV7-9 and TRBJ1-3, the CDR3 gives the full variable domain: DTGVSQNPRHKITKRGQNVTFRCDPISEHNRLYWYRQTLGQGPEFLTYFQNEAQLEKSRLLSDRFSAERPKGSFSTLEIQRTEQGDSAMYLCASSSTRQGLNTIYFGEGSWLTVV.